This TCR beta chain was sequenced for a study of cytomegalovirus exposure and HLA in healthy donors. Broader study findings: The authors confirmed in vitro that three CMV-associated chains were specific for CMV antigens. TCR beta sequences reportedly predicted the HLA-A and HLA-B alleles of most subjects accurately.

With respect to this clone: Its specificity is not known. The junction differs from germline at one of its ends, possibly a read error.

PCR involved 60 Vbeta and 13 Jbeta primers. Libraries were prepared by immunoSEQ multiplex PCR; TCRdb keeps only in-frame clonotypes and omits some of them. The sample shows some 190,000 clones, 77% of them seen only once. CDR1 and CDR2 from the germline V gene are MRHNA and SNTAGT. This CDR3 is built from 13 residues. The material sequenced was PBMCs. V is TRBV6-4 and J is TRBJ2-1; 8 nucleotides match TRBD2. This clonotype was obtained from a man between 18 and 29 years old in good health and CMV-seronegative. CDR3: CASSDSIGRAKLF. In DNA, the CDR3 is TGTGCCAGCAGTGACTCGATCGGGAGGGCCAAACTCTTC.